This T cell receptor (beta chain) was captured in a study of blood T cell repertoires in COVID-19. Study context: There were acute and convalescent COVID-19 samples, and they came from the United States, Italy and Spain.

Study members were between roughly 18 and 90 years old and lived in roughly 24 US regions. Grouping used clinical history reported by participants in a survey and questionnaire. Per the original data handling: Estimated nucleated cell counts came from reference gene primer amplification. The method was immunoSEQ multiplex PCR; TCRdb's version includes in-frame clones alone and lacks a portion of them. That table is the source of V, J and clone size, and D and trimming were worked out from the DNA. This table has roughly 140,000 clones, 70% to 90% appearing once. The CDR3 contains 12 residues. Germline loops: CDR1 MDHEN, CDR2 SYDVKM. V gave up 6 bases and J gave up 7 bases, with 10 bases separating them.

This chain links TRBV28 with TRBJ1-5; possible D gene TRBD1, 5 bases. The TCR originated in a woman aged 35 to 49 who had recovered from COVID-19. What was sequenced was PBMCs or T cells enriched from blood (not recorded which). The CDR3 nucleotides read TGTGCCAGCAGCCAGGGAAAACAGCCCCAGCATTTT. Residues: CASSQGKQPQHF.